This T cell receptor beta chain was recorded in a study of cytomegalovirus exposure and HLA in healthy donors. Study-wide results and caveats: It was taken for granted in presence/absence analyses that sequencing depth across donors was roughly uniform. By HLA locus, TCR association rates varied in a later analysis, with DRB1 showing the most and HLA-C the fewest. Of the V segments, some could not be distinguished, including TRBV6-2 and TRBV6-3, and were excluded.

The CDR3 is made up of 15 amino acids. The J segment lost 2 bases and the V segment lost 5 bases, leaving 4 bases of the junction unmatched. The germline V gene encodes CDR1 SEHNR and CDR2 FQNEAQ (reference sequence). On this clone itself: Its cognate antigen is unknown.

It was with 60 Vbeta and 13 Jbeta primers that the PCR ran. Profiled with immunoSEQ multiplex PCR; TCRdb holds only in-frame clones, not every one. Here the sample table reports around 60,000 clones. At sampling all donors were nominally healthy, likely with unrecorded immune exposures. Material: PBMCs. The gene calls are TRBV7-9 and TRBJ2-7; 12 bases fit TRBD2. The sequence derives from a man under 40 in good health and CMV-seropositive. CDR3 coding DNA: TGTGCCAGCAGCGTTGGGACTAGCGGGCCCTACGAGCAGTACTTC. It translates to CASSVGTSGPYEQYF.